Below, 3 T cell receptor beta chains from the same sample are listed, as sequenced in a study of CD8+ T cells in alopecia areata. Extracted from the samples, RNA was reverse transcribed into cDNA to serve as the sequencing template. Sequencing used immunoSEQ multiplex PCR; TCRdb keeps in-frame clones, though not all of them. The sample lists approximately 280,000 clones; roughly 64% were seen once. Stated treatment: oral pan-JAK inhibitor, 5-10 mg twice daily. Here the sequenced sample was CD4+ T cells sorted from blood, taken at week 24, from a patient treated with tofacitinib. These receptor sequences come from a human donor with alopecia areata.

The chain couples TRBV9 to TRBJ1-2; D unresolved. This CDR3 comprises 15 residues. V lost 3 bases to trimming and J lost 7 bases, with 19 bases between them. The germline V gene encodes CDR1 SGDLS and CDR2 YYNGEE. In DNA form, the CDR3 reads TGTGCCAGCAGCGGAGCCTATGGGCCACTGCGTGGCTACACCTTC. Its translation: CASSGAYGPLRGYTF.

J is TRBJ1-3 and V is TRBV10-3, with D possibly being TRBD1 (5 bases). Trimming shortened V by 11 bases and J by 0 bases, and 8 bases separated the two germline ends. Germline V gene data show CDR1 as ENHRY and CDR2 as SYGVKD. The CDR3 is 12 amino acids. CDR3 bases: TGTGCCGCGGGGGGCTCTGGAAACACCATATATTTT. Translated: CAAGGSGNTIYF.

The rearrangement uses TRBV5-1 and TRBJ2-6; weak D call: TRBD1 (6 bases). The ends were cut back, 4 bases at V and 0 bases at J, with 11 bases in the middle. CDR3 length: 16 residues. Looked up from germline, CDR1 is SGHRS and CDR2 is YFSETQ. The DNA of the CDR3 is TGCGCCAGCAGCGCTGGACAGATCTCTGGGGCCAACGTCCTGACTTTC. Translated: CASSAGQISGANVLTF. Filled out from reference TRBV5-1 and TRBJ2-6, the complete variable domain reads KAGVTQTPRYLIKTRGQQVTLSCSPISGHRSVSWYQQTPGQGLQFLFEYFSETQRNKGNFPGRFSGRQFSNSRSEMNVSTLELGDSALYLCASSAGQISGANVLTFGAGSRLTVL.